This T cell receptor (beta chain) originates from a study of T cells in Graves' hyperthyroidism and ophthalmopathy. TCR beta CDR3 regions were amplified from RNA. First-round RT-PCR targeting the TCR CDR3 was performed with the HTBI primer set. TCRdb recomputed calls from the multiplex PCR reads with MiXCR, one row per CDR3 protein. The sample contains some 270,000 distinct CDR3 sequences, roughly 13% of which appear only once. Per the germline V gene, CDR1 is SGHTA and CDR2 is FQGNSA. This CDR3 has 15 residues. V was shortened by 1 base and J by 7 bases, with 17 bases between the two germline ends. This clonotype was recorded at least ten times.

The material sequenced was blood. The source is a middle-aged woman with Graves' hyperthyroidism. The J gene is TRBJ2-7, the V gene TRBV7-2; D is ambiguous. The chain's CDR3 is CASSLDGYETREQYF. CDR3 sequence (DNA): TGTGCCAGCAGCTTAGACGGCTACGAGACGCGGGAGCAGTACTTC.